These 7 T cell receptor beta chains came from one sample sequenced in a study of T cell clonotyping in hematopoietic cell transplantation. This table comes from immunoSEQ multiplex PCR, and its TCRdb copy is limited to in-frame clones, with some not included. The sample consists of 35,000 to 50,000 clones, 95% of them appearing once. Specimen: peripheral blood mononuclear cells. The receptors shown here come from a man in his thirties or forties in good health. Some clones in this sample may be carry-over from other donors' samples.

The gene calls are TRBV5-4 and TRBJ2-7; D is uncertain. The CDR3 is made up of 13 amino acids. V lost 2 bases and J lost 1, with 7 bases in between. Germline V lookup: CDR1 SGHNT, CDR2 YYREEE (reference sequence). The CDR3 nucleotides read TGTGCCAGCAGCTTTAAGGATTCCTACGAGCAGTACTTC. Translation gives CASSFKDSYEQYF.

A few counts support this clone. The rearrangement uses TRBV4-3 and TRBJ2-5, with a tentative D call TRBD2 (6 bases). The CDR3 length is 16 residues. Germline V gene sequence: CDR1 LGHNA, CDR2 YSLEER. V shed 0 bases and J shed 6 bases, with 17 bases lying between them. CDR3 sequence reads: CASSQDRAGTGKTQYF. In DNA form, the CDR3 reads TGCGCCAGCAGCCAAGATCGGGCGGGGACGGGCAAGACCCAGTACTTC.

V usage is TRBV5-1 and J usage is TRBJ1-5, with 9 bases matching TRBD1. Germline CDR1 SGHRS, CDR2 YFSETQ. The J segment lost 6 bases and the V segment lost 1 base, leaving 20 bases of the junction unmatched. The CDR3 is 20 residues long. CDR3 sequence reads: CASSLKVNVDRGKSGQPQHF. CDR3 DNA: TGCGCCAGCAGCTTGAAGGTAAATGTCGACAGGGGGAAGTCGGGTCAGCCCCAGCATTTT.

V and J are TRBV30 and TRBJ1-5; D gene unclear. Trimming pared 0 bases from V and 5 bases from J, leaving 8 bases between. Germline V CDR1 and CDR2: GTSNPN, SVGIG (reference sequence). CDR3 length: 13 residues. As DNA, the CDR3 is TGTGCCTGGAGTGTAACCGGGGATCAGCCCCAGCATTTT. As protein: CAWSVTGDQPQHF.

The chain uses TRBV14 and TRBJ2-2; weak D call: TRBD1 (6 bases). The V and J ends lost 4 bases and 7 bases respectively, with 7 bases between them. The CDR3 totals 12 residues. Per germline, CDR1 SGHDN and CDR2 FVKESK. CDR3 coding DNA: TGTGCCAGCAGCCGGACAGACGGGGAGCTGTTTTTT. Protein sequence: CASSRTDGELFF.

The rearrangement joins TRBV14 to TRBJ2-7, with 10 bases matching TRBD1. The CDR3 covers 14 residues. The V gene's germline CDR1 is SGHDN and CDR2 FVKESK. V shed 1 base, J shed 5 bases, and the junction held 2 bases outside the gene matches. The CDR3 here is CASSQGTGGDEQYF. Written as DNA, the CDR3 is TGTGCCAGCAGCCAAGGGACAGGGGGGGACGAGCAGTACTTC.

The chain recombines TRBV4-3 with TRBJ2-1; perhaps TRBD2 as D (5 bases). The germline V gene encodes CDR1 LGHNA and CDR2 YSLEER. The CDR3 spans 15 residues. Deletions cut 0 bases from V and 3 bases from J, with 9 bases between. In DNA form, the CDR3 reads TGCGCCAGCAGCCAAGATCGGACTGGCTACAATGAGCAGTTCTTC. Residues: CASSQDRTGYNEQFF.